The 9 T cell receptor beta chains reported below all come from one sample, sequenced in a study of cytomegalovirus exposure and HLA in healthy donors. The PCR ran on 60 Vbeta and 13 Jbeta primers. Produced via immunoSEQ multiplex PCR; TCRdb's table is partial and in-frame only. The sample lists 200,000 to 300,000 clones; 80% to 90% were seen once. Sequenced: PBMCs. These receptors originate from a woman aged 40 to 50 in good health and CMV-seropositive.

Details on this clone: Mismatch with germline at one junction end may stem from a read error. The chain employs TRBV10-3 and TRBJ2-7; possible D gene TRBD1, 6 bases. The germline V gene has CDR1 ENHRY and CDR2 SYGVKD. This CDR3 contains 12 residues. The CDR3 region has the DNA TGTGCTGTCAGAGGGACATCCTTCGAGCAGTACTTC. This translates into CAVRGTSFEQYF.

The chain links TRBV7-9 to TRBJ1-4; weak D call: TRBD1 (6 bases). V was trimmed by 5 bases and J by 5 bases, leaving 15 bases between them. Germline CDR1 SEHNR, CDR2 FQNEAQ (reference sequence). The CDR3 extends over 15 amino acids. CDR3: CASSRDTRGNEKLFF. The CDR3 bases are TGTGCCAGCAGCCGGGACACCCGAGGAAATGAAAAACTGTTTTTT.

The V call is TRBV5-6, the J call TRBJ2-7; 12 bases are a match to TRBD2. The germline V gene has CDR1 SGHDT and CDR2 YYEEEE. The CDR3 is 19 residues long. The V and J ends lost 0 bases and 0 bases, in that order; junction bases with no gene match: 10. This CDR3 reads CASSLEGTSGLLSSYEQYF. For the CDR3, the DNA is TGTGCCAGCAGCTTGGAAGGGACTAGCGGGCTCTTAAGCTCCTACGAGCAGTACTTC.

The chain couples TRBV13 to TRBJ1-3, with 8 positions matching TRBD1. V was pared by 0 bases and J by 4 bases, with 11 bases of the junction left unmatched. The CDR3 totals 18 residues. Germline CDR1 PRHDT, CDR2 FYEKMQ (reference sequence). The CDR3 nucleotides read TGTGCCAGCAGCTTAGGCTGGTGGACAGGGAGGTCAGGAAACACCATATATTTT. It specifies CASSLGWWTGRSGNTIYF.

About this clone itself: At one of its ends the junction is not consistent with the germline gene, which may arise from a read error. The chain has TRBV7-9 and TRBJ1-4, with D unclear. Germline CDR1 is SEHNR and CDR2 is FQNEAQ (reference sequence). This CDR3 is built from 14 residues. The CDR3: CSSSSDMSDEKLFF. DNA of the CDR3: TGTTCCAGCAGCTCAGACATGTCTGATGAAAAACTGTTTTTT.

The chain couples TRBV6-5 to TRBJ2-3, with 9 bases lining up with TRBD1. The V gene's germline CDR1 is MNHEY and CDR2 SVGAGI. The CDR3 is 13 residues long. V was pared by 6 bases and J by 4 bases, with 2 bases of the junction left unmatched. CDR3 sequence: CASRDRGPDTQYF. In DNA, the CDR3 is TGTGCCAGCAGGGACAGGGGACCAGATACGCAGTATTTT.

V gene TRBV13 combines with J gene TRBJ2-1; 7 bases agree with TRBD1. The germline gives CDR1 PRHDT, CDR2 FYEKMQ (reference sequence). CDR3 length: 15 amino acids. V shed 5 bases and J 2 bases; nucleotides not matched to a gene: 6. This CDR3 reads CASSRLGTAYNEQFF. CDR3 nucleotides: TGTGCCAGCAGCCGGCTCGGGACAGCCTACAATGAGCAGTTCTTC.

V and J are TRBV7-8 and TRBJ2-1; D possibly corresponds to TRBD2 (5 bases). Germline loops: CDR1 SGHVS, CDR2 FQNEAQ. The ends were cut back, 5 bases at V and 7 bases at J, with 18 bases in the middle. The CDR3 runs 15 residues. The CDR3 region has the DNA TGTGCCAGCAGCCAAGACTATGCTTCCACGAATGAGCAGTTCTTC. Translating gives CASSQDYASTNEQFF.

This chain joins TRBV28 and TRBJ1-2, with TRBD1 matching 10 bases. The V gene end was trimmed by 5 bases and the J gene end by 1 base; junction bases not matched to a gene: 4. There are 15 residues in the CDR3. The germline V gene encodes CDR1 MDHEN and CDR2 SYDVKM. For the CDR3, the DNA is TGTGCCAGCAGTCCCGGGACAGGGGTTAACTATGGCTACACCTTC. Translated, it gives CASSPGTGVNYGYTF.